Below are 19 T cell receptor beta chains sequenced from a single sample in a study of T cell responses to AZD1222 COVID-19 vaccine. Method: immunoSEQ multiplex PCR; TCRdb's copy keeps in-frame clones and lacks some. The table includes some 100,000 clones, roughly 91% detected once. The sequenced sample was peripheral blood, obtained 28 days after the second AZD1222 dose. The receptors stem from an adult who received the AZD1222 COVID-19 vaccine.

This chain uses TRBV4-1 with TRBJ2-1; TRBD2 matches 10 bases. CDR1 is MGHRA and CDR2 is YSYEKL in the germline V gene. CDR3 size: 16 residues. V was clipped by 3 bases and J by 4 bases; unmatched bases: 6. CDR3 nucleotide sequence: TGCGCCAGCAGCCAGGGGCAGCGGGGGGGATACAATGAGCAGTTCTTC. Translating it yields CASSQGQRGGYNEQFF.

This sequence joins TRBV12-5 and TRBJ1-1, with a weak D call TRBD1 (5 bases). This CDR3 spans 16 amino acids. The germline V gene has CDR1 LGHNT and CDR2 FRNRAP. V dropped 0 bases and J dropped 3 bases, with 14 bases sitting between them. The CDR3 sequence: CASGLVSVGTDTEAFF. The DNA for the CDR3 is TGTGCTAGTGGTTTGGTAAGTGTCGGGACGGACACTGAAGCTTTCTTT.

V is TRBV9 and J is TRBJ2-3; 8 bases are shared with TRBD2. Germline CDR1 reads SGDLS; CDR2 reads YYNGEE. The CDR3 totals 15 residues. Losses at the gene ends were 3 bases for V and 4 bases for J; bases not matched to a gene: 7. The CDR3 region is CASSALGGEADTQYF. CDR3 nucleotides: TGTGCCAGCAGCGCCCTCGGGGGGGAGGCAGATACGCAGTATTTT.

The sample holds one count of this clone. The V call is TRBV5-1, the J call TRBJ2-5; D may match TRBD1 or TRBD2 (6 bases each). Trimming removed 1 base from V and 2 bases from J, with 9 bases in between. This CDR3 spans 14 amino acids. CDR1 and CDR2 from the germline V gene are SGHRS and YFSETQ. CDR3 nucleotides: TGCGCCAGCAGCTTGTGGGGGGCACAAGAGACCCAGTACTTC. This translates into CASSLWGAQETQYF. Full variable domain (missing parts from reference TRBV5-1 and TRBJ2-5): KAGVTQTPRYLIKTRGQQVTLSCSPISGHRSVSWYQQTPGQGLQFLFEYFSETQRNKGNFPGRFSGRQFSNSRSEMNVSTLELGDSALYLCASSLWGAQETQYFGPGTRLLVL.

The chain uses TRBV2 and TRBJ1-5; D is ambiguous. The CDR3 loop spans 13 amino acids. In germline, CDR1 is SNHLY, CDR2 FYNNEI. V lost 6 bases and J 4 bases, leaving 10 bases between the germline ends. CDR3 amino acids: CASRVGWNQPQHF. The CDR3 DNA reads as TGTGCCAGCAGGGTAGGCTGGAATCAGCCCCAGCATTTT.

V usage is TRBV19 and J usage is TRBJ1-6; tentatively, D is TRBD1 (5 bases). CDR3 length: 16 residues. Germline V gene sequence: CDR1 LNHDA, CDR2 SQIVND (reference sequence). Trimming took 6 bases from V and 2 from J, leaving 14 bases between them. In DNA, the CDR3 is TGTGCCAGTAGGGTCAATGTAGGGGCCTATAATTCACCCCTCCACTTT. Protein: CASRVNVGAYNSPLHF.

The chain links TRBV19 to TRBJ1-1; D is possibly TRBD1 (5 bases). There are 17 residues in the CDR3. V lost 1 base, J lost 4 bases, and 19 bases lay in between. The germline gives CDR1 LNHDA, CDR2 SQIVND (reference sequence). CDR3 region: CASSIVWTGLVGTEAFF. The CDR3 DNA reads TGTGCCAGTAGTATAGTTTGGACGGGGCTCGTCGGCACTGAAGCTTTCTTT.

V usage is TRBV27 and J usage is TRBJ2-5, with TRBD2 matching 9 bases. The trim removed 8 bases at V and 3 bases at J, leaving 4 bases unmatched. The CDR3 is 13 amino acids. CDR1 and CDR2 from the germline V gene are MNHEY and SMNVEV (reference sequence). CDR3: CASGIAGEETQYF. The CDR3 DNA sequence: TGTGCCAGCGGGATAGCGGGAGAAGAGACCCAGTACTTC.

V is TRBV11-1 and J is TRBJ2-7; TRBD2 agrees at 11 bases. CDR1 is SGHAT, CDR2 FQDESV, per germline (reference sequence). CDR3 length: 16 amino acids. With V trimmed by 3 bases and J by 2 bases, 6 bases remained unmatched. In nucleotides, the CDR3 is TGTGCCAGCAGCTTCCTGGGGACTAGCGGAACCTACGAGCAGTACTTC. It is translated as CASSFLGTSGTYEQYF.

The chain combines TRBV7-9 with TRBJ2-2; 9 nucleotides line up with TRBD2. The germline gives CDR1 SEHNR, CDR2 FQNEAQ (reference sequence). The CDR3 has 16 amino acids. After removal of 3 bases from V and 4 bases from J, the junction contained 6 bases not matched to a gene. CDR3 in amino acids: CASSFTRGGGTGELFF. DNA of the CDR3: TGTGCCAGCAGCTTCACTCGCGGGGGGGGCACCGGGGAGCTGTTTTTT.

The CDR3 loop is CASSLGTASYEQYF. The CDR3 nucleotides read TGTGCCAGCAGCTTAGGGACAGCCTCCTACGAGCAGTACTTC. The chain is built from TRBV11-2 and TRBJ2-7; tentatively, D is TRBD1 (6 bases). V was cut by 1 base and J by 0 bases, with 7 bases left in between. The germline V gene has CDR1 SGHAT and CDR2 FQNNGV. The CDR3 is 14 amino acids.

The rearrangement joins TRBV6-1 to TRBJ2-7; 15 bases match TRBD2. The CDR3 spans 15 residues. V gave up 3 bases and J gave up 5 bases; unmatched junction bases: 2. Germline lookup yields CDR1 MNHNS and CDR2 SASEGT. The CDR3 DNA follows: TGTGCCAGCAGTGAGGGACTAGCGGGGGGACACGAGCAGTACTTC. Translated, it gives CASSEGLAGGHEQYF.

The CDR3 spells CASSLGTSGADTQYF. The CDR3 coding sequence is TGTGCCAGCAGCTTAGGAACTAGCGGGGCAGATACGCAGTATTTT. The chain links TRBV7-9 to TRBJ2-3; 10 nucleotides match TRBD2. This CDR3 region has 15 residues. Per germline, CDR1 SEHNR and CDR2 FQNEAQ (reference sequence). The junction had 2 bases not matched to a gene; V was cut back by 1 base and J by 4 bases.

The J gene is TRBJ2-7, the V gene TRBV10-3; TRBD1 or TRBD2 may be the D gene (6 bases each). The CDR3 consists of 12 residues. With 11 bases removed from V and 0 bases from J, the gap between germline ends came to 11 bases. CDR1 and CDR2 (germline): ENHRY, SYGVKD. CDR3 protein: CAAGQDSYEQYF. CDR3 nucleotide sequence: TGTGCCGCGGGACAAGACTCCTACGAGCAGTACTTC.

The J gene is TRBJ2-3, the V gene TRBV4-2, with 8 bases that match TRBD2. After removal of 4 bases from V and 4 bases from J, the junction contained 4 bases not matched to a gene. Germline CDR1 reads LGHNA; CDR2 reads YNFKEQ. This CDR3 is built from 14 residues. In nucleotides, the CDR3 is TGTGCCAGCAGCCCCGGCGGGGGGTCAGATACGCAGTATTTT. This translates into CASSPGGGSDTQYF.

This chain links TRBV9 with TRBJ2-2, with no clear D. The CDR3 consists of 15 residues. With 0 bases removed from V and 5 bases from J, the gap between germline ends came to 11 bases. Germline CDR1 is SGDLS and CDR2 is YYNGEE. This CDR3 reads CASSVADLRTGELFF. The DNA of the CDR3 is TGTGCCAGCAGCGTAGCCGACTTGAGGACCGGGGAGCTGTTTTTT.

The V and J genes are TRBV27 and TRBJ1-1; D might be TRBD1 (5 bases). Germline V gene sequence: CDR1 MNHEY, CDR2 SMNVEV (reference sequence). This CDR3 region has 15 residues. V shed 2 bases and J shed 7 bases, with 17 bases lying between them. CDR3 nucleotide sequence: TGTGCCAGCAGTTTAGGGGTGACAGCGGAGAGTGAAGCTTTCTTT. It encodes CASSLGVTAESEAFF.

The J gene is TRBJ2-1, the V gene TRBV19, with 8 bases matching TRBD1. The CDR3 covers 15 residues. The V and J ends lost 6 bases and 8 bases, in that order; junction bases with no gene match: 12. Germline CDR1 reads LNHDA; CDR2 reads SQIVND (reference sequence). CDR3: CASSTVRTGIYEQFF. CDR3 bases: TGTGCCAGTAGCACCGTCAGGACAGGGATTTATGAGCAGTTCTTC.

V gene TRBV19 combines with J gene TRBJ2-5; D is ambiguous. CDR3 size: 15 residues. V was cut by 3 bases and J by 5 bases, with 16 bases left in between. Germline lookup yields CDR1 LNHDA and CDR2 SQIVND (reference sequence). The CDR3 bases are TGTGCCAGTAGTATCCTAGAGGACGGCGCCGAGACCCAGTACTTC. Its protein product is CASSILEDGAETQYF.